This TCR beta chain was found in a study of T cell changes during pregnancy in multiple sclerosis (dated by TCRdb to between 2017 and 2020). General notes on the study: The study looked at changes in the T cell repertoire across pregnancy in women with multiple sclerosis.

The protocol used for the library was the immunoSEQ multiplex PCR assay. Imported from immuneACCESS, the table was reduced by TCRdb to in-frame sequences with V and J called. These copies leave out some clones; in studies compared against another copy, an unresolved V gene accounts for under half, and the cause of the remainder is not known. Counted in this sample were some 70,000 clones; 92% of them appeared once. The leading ten clones occupy 3% to 4% of the sample. Taken from the germline V gene, the CDR1 and CDR2 loops are SGHTA and FQGTGA. The CDR3 runs 12 residues from the cysteine to the phenylalanine. Kept here is only the CDR3 DNA, which spans 36 bases and is read in frame from base 1. In the case of this clone: Its antigen remains unidentified. Mismatch with germline at one junction end may stem from a read error.

This receptor was taken from a female donor in good health, enrolled as a control in a pregnancy study. In this chain, TRBV7-3 is recombined with TRBJ2-3; 5 matching bases give a weak D call of TRBD1. The specimen comprised peripheral blood, sampled after pregnancy. The DNA is TGTGCCAGCAGCTTAGAAACAGGTACGCAGTATTTT. It encodes CASSLETGTQYF. Beyond the CDR3, the reference TRBV7-3 and TRBJ2-3 genes provide the residues; the full variable domain reads: GAGVSQTPSNKVTEKGKYVELRCDPISGHTALYWYRQSLGQGPEFLIYFQGTGAADDSGLPNDRFFAVRPEGSVSTLKIQRTERGDSAVYLCASSLETGTQYFGPGTRLTVL.